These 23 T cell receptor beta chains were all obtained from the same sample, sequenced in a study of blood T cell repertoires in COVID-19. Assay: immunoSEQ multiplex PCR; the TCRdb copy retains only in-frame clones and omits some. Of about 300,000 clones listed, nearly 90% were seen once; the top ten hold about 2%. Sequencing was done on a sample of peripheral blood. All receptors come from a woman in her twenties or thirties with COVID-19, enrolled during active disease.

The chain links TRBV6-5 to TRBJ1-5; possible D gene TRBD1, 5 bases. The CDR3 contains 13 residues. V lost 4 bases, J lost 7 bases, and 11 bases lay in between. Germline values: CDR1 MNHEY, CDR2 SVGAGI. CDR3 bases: TGTGCCAGCAGTTTCTCAGGGAGCCAGCCCCAGCATTTT. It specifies CASSFSGSQPQHF.

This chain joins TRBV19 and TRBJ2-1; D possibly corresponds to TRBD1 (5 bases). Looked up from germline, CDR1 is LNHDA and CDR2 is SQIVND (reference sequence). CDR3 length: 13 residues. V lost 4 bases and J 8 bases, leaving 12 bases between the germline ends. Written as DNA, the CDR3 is TGTGCCAGTAGTAACCTCCAGGGCGATGAGCAGTTCTTC. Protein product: CASSNLQGDEQFF.

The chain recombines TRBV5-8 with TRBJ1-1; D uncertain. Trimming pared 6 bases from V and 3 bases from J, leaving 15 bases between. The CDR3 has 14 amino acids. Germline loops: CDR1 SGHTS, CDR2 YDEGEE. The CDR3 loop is CASNSGAWDTEAFF. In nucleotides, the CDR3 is TGTGCCAGCAATTCTGGAGCCTGGGACACTGAAGCTTTCTTT.

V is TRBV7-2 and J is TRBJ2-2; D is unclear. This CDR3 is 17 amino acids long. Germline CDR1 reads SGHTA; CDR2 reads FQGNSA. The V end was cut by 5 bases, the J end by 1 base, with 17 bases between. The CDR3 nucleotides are TGTGCCAGCAGCCCCCGCCAGGATGGATTGAACACCGGGGAGCTGTTTTTT. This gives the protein CASSPRQDGLNTGELFF.

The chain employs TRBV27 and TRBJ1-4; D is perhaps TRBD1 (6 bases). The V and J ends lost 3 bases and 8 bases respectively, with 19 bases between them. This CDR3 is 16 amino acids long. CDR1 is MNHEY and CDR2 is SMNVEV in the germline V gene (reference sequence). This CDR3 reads CASSFKGRGYGEKLFF. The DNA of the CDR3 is TGTGCCAGCAGTTTTAAGGGAAGGGGGTATGGCGAAAAACTGTTTTTT.

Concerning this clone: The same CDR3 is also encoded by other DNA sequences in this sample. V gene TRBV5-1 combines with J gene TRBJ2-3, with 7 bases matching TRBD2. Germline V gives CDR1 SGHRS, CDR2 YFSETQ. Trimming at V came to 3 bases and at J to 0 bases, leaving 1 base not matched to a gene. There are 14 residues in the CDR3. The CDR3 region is CASSSGGSTDTQYF. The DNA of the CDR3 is TGCGCCAGCAGCTCGGGGGGTAGCACAGATACGCAGTATTTT.

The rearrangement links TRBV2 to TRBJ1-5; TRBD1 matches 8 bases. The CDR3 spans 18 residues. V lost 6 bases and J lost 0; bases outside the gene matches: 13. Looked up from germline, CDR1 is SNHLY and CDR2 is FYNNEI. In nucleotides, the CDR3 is TGTGCCAGCAGAGGGTACGAGGACAGGGCCTATAGCAATCAGCCCCAGCATTTT. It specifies CASRGYEDRAYSNQPQHF. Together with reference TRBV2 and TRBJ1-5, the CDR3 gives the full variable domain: EPEVTQTPSHQVTQMGQEVILRCVPISNHLYFYWYRQILGQKVEFLVSFYNNEISEKSEIFDDQFSVERPDGSNFTLKIRSTKLEDSAMYFCASRGYEDRAYSNQPQHFGDGTRLSIL.

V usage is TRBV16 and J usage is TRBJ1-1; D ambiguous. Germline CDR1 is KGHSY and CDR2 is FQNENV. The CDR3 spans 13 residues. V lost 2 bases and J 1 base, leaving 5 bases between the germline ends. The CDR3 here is CASSQNTNTEAFF. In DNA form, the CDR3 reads TGTGCCAGCAGCCAAAACACGAACACTGAAGCTTTCTTT.

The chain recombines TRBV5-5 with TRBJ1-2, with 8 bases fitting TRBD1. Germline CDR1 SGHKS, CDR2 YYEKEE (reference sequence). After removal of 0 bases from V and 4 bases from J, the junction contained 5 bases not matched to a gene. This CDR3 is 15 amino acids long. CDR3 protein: CASSLGQGAFYGYTF. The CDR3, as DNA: TGTGCCAGCAGCTTGGGGCAGGGGGCTTTCTATGGCTACACCTTC.

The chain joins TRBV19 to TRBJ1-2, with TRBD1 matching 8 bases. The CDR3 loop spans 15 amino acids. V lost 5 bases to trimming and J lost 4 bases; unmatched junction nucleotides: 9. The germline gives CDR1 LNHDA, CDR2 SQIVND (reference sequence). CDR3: CASSSRQGWAYGYTF. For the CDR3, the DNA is TGTGCCAGTAGTTCTCGACAGGGGTGGGCCTATGGCTACACCTTC. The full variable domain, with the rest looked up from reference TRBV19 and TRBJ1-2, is DGGITQSPKYLFRKEGQNVTLSCEQNLNHDAMYWYRQDPGQGLRLIYYSQIVNDFQKGDIAEGYSVSREKKESFPLTVTSAQKNPTAFYLCASSSRQGWAYGYTFGSGTRLTVV.

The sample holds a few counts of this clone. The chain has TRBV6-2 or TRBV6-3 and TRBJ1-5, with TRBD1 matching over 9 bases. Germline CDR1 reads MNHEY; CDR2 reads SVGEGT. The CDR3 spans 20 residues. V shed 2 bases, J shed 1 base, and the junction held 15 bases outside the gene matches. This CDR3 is CASSYHPGTGSPPSNQPQHF. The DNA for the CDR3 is TGTGCCAGCAGTTACCACCCCGGGACAGGGTCCCCCCCGAGCAATCAGCCCCAGCATTTT.

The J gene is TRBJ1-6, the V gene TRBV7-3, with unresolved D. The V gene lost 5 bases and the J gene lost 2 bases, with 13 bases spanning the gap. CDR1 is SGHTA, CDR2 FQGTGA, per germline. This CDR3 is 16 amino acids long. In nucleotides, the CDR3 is TGTGCCAGCAGCCTCCGAAGCGGGGCCTATAATTCACCCCTCCACTTT. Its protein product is CASSLRSGAYNSPLHF. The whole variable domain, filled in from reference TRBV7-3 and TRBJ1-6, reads GAGVSQTPSNKVTEKGKYVELRCDPISGHTALYWYRQSLGQGPEFLIYFQGTGAADDSGLPNDRFFAVRPEGSVSTLKIQRTERGDSAVYLCASSLRSGAYNSPLHFGNGTRLTVT.

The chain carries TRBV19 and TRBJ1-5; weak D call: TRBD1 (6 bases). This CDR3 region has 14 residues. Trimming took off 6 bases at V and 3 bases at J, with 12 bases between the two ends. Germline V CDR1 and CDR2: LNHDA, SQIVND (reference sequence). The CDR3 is CASSGTPTNQPQHF. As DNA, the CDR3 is TGTGCCAGTAGCGGGACACCCACCAATCAGCCCCAGCATTTT.

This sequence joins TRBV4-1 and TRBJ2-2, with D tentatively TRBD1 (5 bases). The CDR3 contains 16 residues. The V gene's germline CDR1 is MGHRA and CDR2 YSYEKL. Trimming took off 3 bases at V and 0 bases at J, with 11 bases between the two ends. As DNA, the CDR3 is TGCGCCAGCAGCCACTACAGGTTCGCGAACACCGGGGAGCTGTTTTTT. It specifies CASSHYRFANTGELFF.

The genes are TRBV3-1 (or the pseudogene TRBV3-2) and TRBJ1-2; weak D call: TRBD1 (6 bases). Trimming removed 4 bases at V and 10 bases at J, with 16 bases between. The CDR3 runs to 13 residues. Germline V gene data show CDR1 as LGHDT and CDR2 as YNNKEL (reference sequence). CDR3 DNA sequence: TGTGCCAGCAGCCGGGGGGGCAGAACGGACTACACCTTC. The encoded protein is CASSRGGRTDYTF.

The CDR3 loop is CASSTKRGTTEAFF. The CDR3 region has the DNA TGTGCCAGCTCAACGAAAAGGGGGACGACTGAAGCTTTCTTT. The chain combines TRBV18 with TRBJ1-1; tentative D call: TRBD1 (6 bases). The CDR3 sequence is 14 residues long. In germline, CDR1 is KGHSH, CDR2 LQKENI. Trimming pared 5 bases from V and 5 bases from J, leaving 15 bases between.

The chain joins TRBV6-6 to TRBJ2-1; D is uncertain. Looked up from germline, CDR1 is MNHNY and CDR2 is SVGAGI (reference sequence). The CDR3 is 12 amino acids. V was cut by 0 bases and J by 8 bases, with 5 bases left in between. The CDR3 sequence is CASSYSLYEQFF. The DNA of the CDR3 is TGTGCCAGCAGTTACTCACTATATGAGCAGTTCTTC.

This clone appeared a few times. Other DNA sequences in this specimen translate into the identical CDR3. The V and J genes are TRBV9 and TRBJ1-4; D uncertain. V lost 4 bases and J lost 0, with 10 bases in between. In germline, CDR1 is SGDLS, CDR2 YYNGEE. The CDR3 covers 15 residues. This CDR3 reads CASSPRQATNEKLFF. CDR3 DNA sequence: TGTGCCAGCAGCCCCCGACAAGCAACTAATGAAAAACTGTTTTTT.

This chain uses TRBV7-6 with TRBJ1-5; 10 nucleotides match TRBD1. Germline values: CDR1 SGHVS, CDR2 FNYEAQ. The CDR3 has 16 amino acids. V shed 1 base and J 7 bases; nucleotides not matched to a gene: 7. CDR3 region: CASSLGTGGGGQPQHF. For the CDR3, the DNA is TGTGCCAGCAGCTTAGGGACAGGGGGTGGTGGACAGCCCCAGCATTTT.

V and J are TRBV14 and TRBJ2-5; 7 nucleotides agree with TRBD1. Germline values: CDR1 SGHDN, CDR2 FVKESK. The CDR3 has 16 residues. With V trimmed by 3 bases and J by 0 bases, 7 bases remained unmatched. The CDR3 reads CASSQPGQDYQETQYF. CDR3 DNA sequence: TGTGCCAGCAGCCAGCCTGGACAGGACTACCAAGAGACCCAGTACTTC.

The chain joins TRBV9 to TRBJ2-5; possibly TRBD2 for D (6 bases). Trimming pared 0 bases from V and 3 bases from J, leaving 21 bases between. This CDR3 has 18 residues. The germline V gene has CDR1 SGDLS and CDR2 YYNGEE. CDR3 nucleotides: TGTGCCAGCAGCGTAGGGGCTTTGGGAGCGCGGGGAGAAGAGACCCAGTACTTC. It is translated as CASSVGALGARGEETQYF.

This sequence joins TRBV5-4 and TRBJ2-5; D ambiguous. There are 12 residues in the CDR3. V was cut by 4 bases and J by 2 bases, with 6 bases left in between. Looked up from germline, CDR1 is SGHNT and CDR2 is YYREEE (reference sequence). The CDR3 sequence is CASSTSQETQYF. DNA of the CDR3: TGTGCCAGCAGCACCAGTCAAGAGACCCAGTACTTC.

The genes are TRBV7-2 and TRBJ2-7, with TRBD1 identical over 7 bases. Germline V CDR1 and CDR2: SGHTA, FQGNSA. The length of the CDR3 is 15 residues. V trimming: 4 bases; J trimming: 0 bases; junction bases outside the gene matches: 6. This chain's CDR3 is CASSWKGGLSYEQYF. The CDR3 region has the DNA TGTGCCAGCAGCTGGAAAGGGGGCCTCTCCTACGAGCAGTACTTC.